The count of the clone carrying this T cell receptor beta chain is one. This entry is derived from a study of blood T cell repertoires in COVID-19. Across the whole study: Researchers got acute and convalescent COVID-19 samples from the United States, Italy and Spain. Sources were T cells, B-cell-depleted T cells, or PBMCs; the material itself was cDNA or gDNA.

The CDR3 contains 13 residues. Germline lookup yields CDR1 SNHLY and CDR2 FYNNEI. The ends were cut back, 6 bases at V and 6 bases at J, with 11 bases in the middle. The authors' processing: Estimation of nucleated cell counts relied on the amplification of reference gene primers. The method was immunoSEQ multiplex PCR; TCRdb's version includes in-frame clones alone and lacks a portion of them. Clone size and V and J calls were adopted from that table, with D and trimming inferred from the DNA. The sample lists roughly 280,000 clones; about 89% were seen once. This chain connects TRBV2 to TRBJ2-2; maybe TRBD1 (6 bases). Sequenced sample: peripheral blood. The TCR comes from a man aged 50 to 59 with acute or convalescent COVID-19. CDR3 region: CASRGTSAGELFF. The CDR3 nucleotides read TGTGCCAGCAGAGGGACATCCGCCGGGGAGCTGTTTTTT. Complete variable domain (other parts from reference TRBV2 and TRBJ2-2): EPEVTQTPSHQVTQMGQEVILRCVPISNHLYFYWYRQILGQKVEFLVSFYNNEISEKSEIFDDQFSVERPDGSNFTLKIRSTKLEDSAMYFCASRGTSAGELFFGEGSRLTVL.